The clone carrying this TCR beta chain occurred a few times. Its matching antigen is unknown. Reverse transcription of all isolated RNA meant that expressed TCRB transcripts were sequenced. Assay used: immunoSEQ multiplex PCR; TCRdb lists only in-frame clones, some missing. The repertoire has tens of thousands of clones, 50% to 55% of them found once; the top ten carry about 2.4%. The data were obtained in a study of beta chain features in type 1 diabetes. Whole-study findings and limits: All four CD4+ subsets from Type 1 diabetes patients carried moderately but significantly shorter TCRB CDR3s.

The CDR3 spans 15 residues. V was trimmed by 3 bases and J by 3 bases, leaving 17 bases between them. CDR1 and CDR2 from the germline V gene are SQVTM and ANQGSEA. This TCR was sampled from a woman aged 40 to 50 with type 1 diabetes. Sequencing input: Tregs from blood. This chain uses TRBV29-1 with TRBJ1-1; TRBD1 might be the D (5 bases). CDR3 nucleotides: TGCAGCGTTGACCGGGGCCGGGGGTCCTACACTGAAGCTTTCTTT. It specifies CSVDRGRGSYTEAFF.